This T cell receptor (beta chain) comes out of a study of T-cell reconstitution after alpha-beta-depleted transplantation in children. This clonotype has more than one count but fewer than ten. Unique molecular identifiers were used in preparing the TCRbeta library. TCRdb reprocessed the PCR reads with MiXCR, giving one entry per CDR3 protein. The top ten clones hold less than 15% of a sample with about 200,000 distinct CDR3 sequences, about 14% of them seen once. The CDR3 is made up of 17 amino acids. CDR1 SGHRS and CDR2 YFSETQ come from the germline V gene. V lost 0 bases and J 6 bases, leaving 21 bases between the germline ends.

The specimen comprised PBMCs from the stem cell graft donor, sampled from the stem cell graft. This clonotype was obtained from a human donor who donated a stem cell graft to a child with acute lymphoblastic leukemia. The chain uses TRBV5-1 and TRBJ1-1, with D unresolved. The CDR3 reads CASSLGASSADESEAFF. CDR3 sequence (DNA): TGCGCCAGCAGCTTGGGGGCGTCTTCGGCCGACGAATCTGAAGCTTTCTTT.